This entry concerns a single T cell receptor (beta chain). What it binds is unknown. The data derive from a study of T cells in Graves' hyperthyroidism and ophthalmopathy. Looking at the study overall: Sampling of peripheral blood happened at initial diagnosis, prior to any treatment.

TCR beta CDR3 regions were amplified from RNA transcripts. In the first-round RT-PCR of the TCR CDR3, the HTBI primer set was used. TCRdb analysed the multiplex PCR reads with MiXCR anew, one entry per CDR3 protein. The sample lists fewer than 900,000 distinct CDR3 sequences; 16% were seen once. Findings and caveats of the study: Ophthalmopathy and stable hyperthyroidism were separated by a 13 V-J model. Appearing also in blood were most of the thyroid clonotypes expanded above 0.001.

This CDR3 is 15 amino acids long. The V end was cut by 4 bases, the J end by 5 bases, with 17 bases between. Germline CDR1 is SNHLY and CDR2 is FYNNEI. Out of 10 ml of fresh peripheral blood came the PBMCs. The genes are TRBV2 and TRBJ1-1; TRBD1 is a possible D gene (6 bases). The material sequenced was blood. This sequence was found in a man younger than 35 with Graves' hyperthyroidism. CDR3 sequence (DNA): TGTGCCAGCAGTGGGGCGGGGGGGGCGCGGACTGAAGCTTTCTTT. Translation: CASSGAGGARTEAFF.